This T cell receptor beta chain emerged from a study of cytomegalovirus exposure and HLA in healthy donors. In nominal health when sampled, donors likely had unrecorded immune exposures nonetheless. The V gene's germline CDR1 is SNHLY and CDR2 FYNNEI. V was shortened by 8 bases and J by 5 bases, with 14 bases between the two germline ends. The CDR3 extends over 13 amino acids. Use of 60 Vbeta and 13 Jbeta primers characterized the PCR. Clones were read by immunoSEQ multiplex PCR, and TCRdb kept only the in-frame ones, dropping some. Of roughly 100,000 clones listed, approximately 76% are singletons. This clone was detected once.

The V call is TRBV2, the J call TRBJ2-3; D possibly corresponds to TRBD1 (5 bases). The sample comprised PBMCs. This TCR came from a woman younger than 30 in good health and CMV-seropositive. This CDR3 reads CASERQSGDTQYF. The CDR3 DNA reads TGTGCCAGCGAGAGACAGTCTGGAGATACGCAGTATTTT.